The table lists the clone carrying this TCR beta chain with a few counts. This specimen comes from a study of molecular identifiers for immune sequencing clone quantification. Study details: In replicates, the authors split RNA from roughly 20,000 or 100,000 naive CD8 cells five ways and sequenced four.

Naive CD8 T cells underwent sorting with the CD8+CD4-CCR7+CD45RA+ definition. Methods described previously were used for bulk TCR libraries, and listed TCR primers were applied. MiXCR was run by TCRdb on the PCR reads, yielding one entry per CDR3 protein. The sample contains around 460,000 distinct CDR3 sequences, 25% of which appear only once. The V end lost 0 bases, the J end lost 3 bases, and 12 bases lay between the germline ends. Germline V gene sequence: CDR1 LGHNA, CDR2 YSLEER. This CDR3 spans 15 amino acids. The sample comprised naive CD8+ T cells from blood, with Jurkat cell RNA spiked in. Stated subset: FACS-sorted CD8+CD4-CCR7+CD45RA+ naive T cells. This chain connects TRBV4-3 to TRBJ2-7; D remains unclear. This TCR was recovered from a human donor in good health. Some libraries in this study had Jurkat cell RNA spiked in. This CDR3 is CASSQDFTADYEQYF. CDR3 coding DNA: TGCGCCAGCAGCCAAGATTTTACAGCAGACTACGAGCAGTACTTC.